Below are 29 T cell receptor beta chains sequenced from a single sample in a study of shared clonotypes between healthy human individuals (dated by TCRdb to between 2020 and 2021). Libraries were made using the immunoSEQ multiplex PCR assay. The table was pulled from immuneACCESS by TCRdb, which kept in-frame rearrangements only. Such tables lose some clones; where checked, under half of the loss comes from unresolved V genes, and the rest has no known cause. In all, the sample holds fewer than 1.8 million clones, and 98% of those were seen once. Around 0.33% of the sample is held by the ten biggest clonotypes. Sequencing was done on a sample of naive CD4+ T cells sorted from blood. The cell subset or site label for this specimen denotes: CD45RA+ positively selected. The receptors were sampled from a man in his thirties or forties in good health.

The chain links TRBV5-1 to TRBJ2-5, with 7 bases matching TRBD2. V dropped 3 bases and J dropped 1; count of bases not matched to a gene: 0. There are 13 residues in the CDR3. The germline gives CDR1 SGHRS, CDR2 YFSETQ. Here the CDR3 reads CASSWTSQETQYF. DNA of the CDR3: TGCGCCAGCAGCTGGACTAGCCAAGAGACCCAGTACTTC.

The CDR3 nucleotides read TGTGCCAGGACTCCCGGGTTATTCTACGAGCAGTACTTC. Amino acid sequence: CARTPGLFYEQYF. This chain joins TRBV19 and TRBJ2-7; no firm D call. The CDR3 is made up of 13 amino acids. The germline V gene encodes CDR1 LNHDA and CDR2 SQIVND (reference sequence). Trimming removed 9 bases from V and 3 bases from J, with 15 bases in between.

This clone was recorded once. The chain employs TRBV10-2 and TRBJ1-2; possible D gene TRBD1, 6 bases. The V and J ends lost 5 bases and 7 bases respectively, with 11 bases between them. Germline CDR1 is WSHSY and CDR2 is SAAADI. The CDR3 has 12 amino acids. The CDR3 reads CASSFEGGGYTF. The CDR3, as DNA: TGCGCCAGCAGTTTTGAGGGGGGTGGCTACACCTTC.

As for this clone: This sample includes further DNA sequences coding for the same CDR3. The rearrangement links TRBV9 to TRBJ1-5; D gene uncertain. Per the germline V gene, CDR1 is SGDLS and CDR2 is YYNGEE. The V end was cut by 2 bases, the J end by 2 bases, with 5 bases between. The CDR3 covers 13 residues. The CDR3 DNA follows: TGTGCCAGCAGCGTGGCAGGCAATCAGCCCCAGCATTTT. It translates to CASSVAGNQPQHF.

This sequence joins TRBV5-1 and TRBJ2-5; D ambiguous. CDR1 SGHRS and CDR2 YFSETQ come from the germline V gene. The CDR3 is 14 amino acids. V was trimmed by 0 bases and J by 2 bases, leaving 8 bases between them. CDR3 protein: CASSLGNLQETQYF. CDR3 coding DNA: TGCGCCAGCAGCTTGGGAAACCTTCAAGAGACCCAGTACTTC. Using reference TRBV5-1 and TRBJ2-5 for the parts outside the CDR3, the full variable domain is KAGVTQTPRYLIKTRGQQVTLSCSPISGHRSVSWYQQTPGQGLQFLFEYFSETQRNKGNFPGRFSGRQFSNSRSEMNVSTLELGDSALYLCASSLGNLQETQYFGPGTRLLVL.

The rearrangement links TRBV5-1 to TRBJ1-5; 7 bases align to TRBD1. The CDR3 has 16 amino acids. V lost 4 bases and J lost 6; bases outside the gene matches: 13. Germline values: CDR1 SGHRS, CDR2 YFSETQ. CDR3 in amino acids: CASSRDSPNSGQPQHF. DNA of the CDR3: TGCGCCAGCAGCCGGGACAGTCCCAATTCGGGTCAGCCCCAGCATTTT.

In DNA form, the CDR3 reads TGCGCCAGCAGCTTTTCTAGCGGTACCGGGGAGCTGTTTTTT. Amino acid sequence: CASSFSSGTGELFF. The chain has TRBV5-1 and TRBJ2-2; 7 bases line up with TRBD2. Germline values: CDR1 SGHRS, CDR2 YFSETQ. The V segment lost 2 bases and the J segment 5 bases; nucleotides outside the gene matches: 3. CDR3 size: 14 residues.

V is TRBV5-1 and J is TRBJ1-1, with TRBD1 matching over 8 bases. Germline values: CDR1 SGHRS, CDR2 YFSETQ. Losses at the gene ends were 0 bases for V and 1 base for J; bases not matched to a gene: 5. The CDR3 sequence is 16 residues long. The CDR3 region is CASSLVQGARNTEAFF. In DNA, the CDR3 is TGCGCCAGCAGCTTGGTCCAGGGGGCCCGGAACACTGAAGCTTTCTTT.

J is TRBJ1-5 and V is TRBV7-8, with D hard to call. This CDR3 is 14 amino acids long. V was cut by 1 base and J by 10 bases, with 14 bases left in between. CDR1 and CDR2 from the germline V gene are SGHVS and FQNEAQ. The CDR3 DNA follows: TGTGCCAGCAGCTTAGGTCATGAGGCATTCCCCCAGCATTTT. Amino acid sequence: CASSLGHEAFPQHF.

This chain links TRBV4-3 with TRBJ2-6; no reliable D call. CDR1 is LGHNA and CDR2 is YSLEER in the germline V gene. This CDR3 spans 18 amino acids. V lost 0 bases, J lost 0 bases, and 12 bases lay in between. This CDR3 reads CASSQEVLSVSGANVLTF. The DNA for the CDR3 is TGCGCCAGCAGCCAAGAAGTCCTGTCGGTCTCTGGGGCCAACGTCCTGACTTTC.

On this clone: Other DNA sequences within the sample encode an identical CDR3. V and J are TRBV7-2 and TRBJ2-5; the D is unclear. V was shortened by 3 bases and J by 1 base, with 6 bases between the two germline ends. Germline V gives CDR1 SGHTA, CDR2 FQGNSA. The CDR3 sequence is 13 residues long. This chain's CDR3 is CASSFGSQETQYF. CDR3 coding DNA: TGTGCCAGCAGCTTTGGCAGCCAAGAGACCCAGTACTTC. The full variable domain, rest sourced from reference TRBV7-2 and TRBJ2-5, is GAGVSQSPSNKVTEKGKDVELRCDPISGHTALYWYRQSLGQGLEFLIYFQGNSAPDKSGLPSDRFSAERTGGSVSTLTIQRTQQEDSAVYLCASSFGSQETQYFGPGTRLLVL.

The chain links TRBV29-1 to TRBJ2-3; 7 bases fit TRBD2. The CDR3 totals 15 residues. Germline V gives CDR1 SQVTM, CDR2 ANQGSEA. With V trimmed by 4 bases and J by 5 bases, 12 bases remained unmatched. CDR3 protein: CSVVYPSGVQDTQYF. CDR3 nucleotide sequence: TGCAGCGTTGTCTATCCTAGCGGAGTCCAAGATACGCAGTATTTT.

With respect to this clone: The same CDR3 arises from other DNA sequences in this sample as well. The chain has TRBV29-1 and TRBJ2-7; 7 bases are a match to TRBD1. Germline-derived CDR1 and CDR2 are SQVTM and ANQGSEA. The CDR3 length is 13 residues. Losses at the gene ends were 6 bases for V and 2 bases for J; bases not matched to a gene: 7. The chain's CDR3 is CSVTGTVTYEQYF. The CDR3 nucleotides are TGCAGCGTGACCGGGACAGTAACCTACGAGCAGTACTTC.

The chain couples TRBV7-7 to TRBJ2-5, with D perhaps TRBD1 or TRBD2 (6 bases each). V gave up 3 bases and J gave up 1 base, with 15 bases separating them. Per the germline V gene, CDR1 is SSHAT and CDR2 is FNYEAQ (reference sequence). The CDR3 covers 16 residues. In DNA, the CDR3 is TGTGCCAGCAGCTTGGGAGGACAGATCTTCCAAGAGACCCAGTACTTC. This codes for CASSLGGQIFQETQYF. The complete variable domain, with remaining parts taken from reference TRBV7-7 and TRBJ2-5, reads GAGVSQSPRYKVTKRGQDVTLRCDPISSHATLYWYQQALGQGPEFLTYFNYEAQPDKSGLPSDRFSAERPEGSISTLTIQRTEQRDSAMYRCASSLGGQIFQETQYFGPGTRLLVL.

Only one count was recorded for this clone. This chain joins TRBV30 and TRBJ2-7, with D maybe TRBD1 (5 bases). The CDR3 has 13 amino acids. V lost 7 bases and J 1 base, leaving 14 bases between the germline ends. Germline V CDR1 and CDR2: GTSNPN, SVGIG (reference sequence). The CDR3 reads CAYLTAYSYEQYF. The CDR3 bases are TGTGCCTACCTGACAGCCTATTCCTACGAGCAGTACTTC.

The V and J genes are TRBV28 and TRBJ1-5; D unresolved. The germline CDR1 and CDR2 sequences are MDHEN and SYDVKM. Trimming left V 3 bases short and J 1 base short, with 10 bases between. The CDR3 spans 15 residues. CDR3 bases: TGTGCCAGCAGTTTTAGTGGGGTAAGCAATCAGCCCCAGCATTTT. It codes for CASSFSGVSNQPQHF.

The V gene is TRBV5-1, the J gene TRBJ1-1; D call uncertain. Germline assignment: CDR1 SGHRS and CDR2 YFSETQ. The CDR3 is 13 residues long. Trimming took off 4 bases at V and 7 bases at J, with 14 bases between the two ends. For the CDR3, the DNA is TGCGCCAGCAGCCTGACCCGGGCCTATGAAGCTTTCTTT. Protein: CASSLTRAYEAFF. Full variable domain (outside the CDR3, taken from reference TRBV5-1 and TRBJ1-1): KAGVTQTPRYLIKTRGQQVTLSCSPISGHRSVSWYQQTPGQGLQFLFEYFSETQRNKGNFPGRFSGRQFSNSRSEMNVSTLELGDSALYLCASSLTRAYEAFFGQGTRLTVV.

This chain links TRBV27 with TRBJ2-2; D might be TRBD1 (5 bases). The CDR3 runs to 16 residues. Germline CDR1 and CDR2: MNHEY and SMNVEV (reference sequence). V was clipped by 5 bases and J by 3 bases, with 16 bases between them. CDR3 DNA: TGTGCCAGCAGTGCCTATGTTCTCAGGGACACCGGGGAGCTGTTTTTT. It is translated as CASSAYVLRDTGELFF.

The chain has TRBV9 and TRBJ2-2; no reliable D call. Germline lookup yields CDR1 SGDLS and CDR2 YYNGEE. Trimming removed 4 bases from V and 5 bases from J, with 15 bases in between. The CDR3 is 15 residues long. CDR3 DNA sequence: TGTGCCAGCAGCCCCCACCTTCGACGTACCGGGGAGCTGTTTTTT. As protein: CASSPHLRRTGELFF.

The J gene is TRBJ1-1, the V gene TRBV5-6; D is perhaps TRBD1 (5 bases). The germline gives CDR1 SGHDT, CDR2 YYEEEE. This CDR3 comprises 14 residues. Trimming removed 0 bases at V and 1 base at J, with 7 bases between. This CDR3 is CASSLEQGNTEAFF. The DNA for the CDR3 is TGTGCCAGCAGCTTGGAGCAGGGGAACACTGAAGCTTTCTTT.

This clone was detected once. The chain combines TRBV7-9 with TRBJ2-2; 8 bases are shared with TRBD1. Trimming removed 5 bases from V and 6 bases from J; junction bases left unmatched: 5. The CDR3 is made up of 14 amino acids. CDR1 and CDR2 from the germline V gene are SEHNR and FQNEAQ (reference sequence). In DNA form, the CDR3 reads TGTGCCAGCAGCCGGACAGGGCAACCCGGGGAGCTGTTTTTT. The encoded protein is CASSRTGQPGELFF.

The rearrangement joins TRBV9 to TRBJ1-5, with D unresolved. Germline CDR1 is SGDLS and CDR2 is YYNGEE. This CDR3 region has 14 residues. The germline V and J ends were trimmed by 0 bases and 4 bases, with 8 bases remaining between them. This CDR3 reads CASSVEAANQPQHF. The CDR3 DNA reads as TGTGCCAGCAGCGTAGAGGCGGCAAATCAGCCCCAGCATTTT.

J is TRBJ2-1 and V is TRBV29-1; D unresolved. Trimming took 4 bases from V and 8 from J, leaving 12 bases between them. The length of the CDR3 is 12 residues. Germline V gives CDR1 SQVTM, CDR2 ANQGSEA. The chain's CDR3 is CSVGSGVDEQFF. Written as DNA, the CDR3 is TGCAGCGTTGGATCTGGGGTGGATGAGCAGTTCTTC.

The chain carries TRBV6-5 and TRBJ1-1; maybe TRBD1 (6 bases). The CDR3 is 15 residues long. V lost 6 bases and J 0 bases, leaving 14 bases between the germline ends. Germline V gives CDR1 MNHEY, CDR2 SVGAGI. The CDR3, as DNA: TGTGCCAGCAGGCCCGAGAGGGGGGTGAACACTGAAGCTTTCTTT. Translated: CASRPERGVNTEAFF.

This rearrangement joins TRBV7-2 to TRBJ2-7, with 9 bases aligning to TRBD2. J was trimmed by 3 bases and V by 6 bases; bases with no gene match: 12. This CDR3 is 16 amino acids long. Germline assignment: CDR1 SGHTA and CDR2 FQGNSA. The chain's CDR3 is CASRPLGLAKDYEQYF. In DNA form, the CDR3 reads TGTGCCAGCAGACCACTAGGACTAGCGAAAGACTACGAGCAGTACTTC. Combining the CDR3 with reference TRBV7-2 and TRBJ2-7 gives the whole variable domain GAGVSQSPSNKVTEKGKDVELRCDPISGHTALYWYRQSLGQGLEFLIYFQGNSAPDKSGLPSDRFSAERTGGSVSTLTIQRTQQEDSAVYLCASRPLGLAKDYEQYFGPGTRLTVT.

V and J are TRBV28 and TRBJ2-7, with D possibly being TRBD2 (5 bases). Germline V gene lookup returns CDR1 MDHEN and CDR2 SYDVKM. The V and J ends lost 4 bases and 5 bases respectively, with 21 bases between them. The CDR3 is 16 amino acids. Written as DNA, the CDR3 is TGTGCCAGCAGTTCCCCCAGGAGAGGGAGAAGCCACGAGCAGTACTTC. It codes for CASSSPRRGRSHEQYF.

This CDR3 reads CASSSPDRTPLQNTEAFF. DNA for the CDR3: TGTGCCAGCAGCTCCCCTGACAGGACACCCCTCCAGAACACTGAAGCTTTCTTT. This sequence joins TRBV7-2 and TRBJ1-1; tentatively, D is TRBD1 (6 bases). The germline CDR1 and CDR2 sequences are SGHTA and FQGNSA. The CDR3 runs to 18 residues. Trimming left V 4 bases short and J 1 base short, with 22 bases between.

The rearrangement uses TRBV5-4 and TRBJ1-2; 10 bases are a match to TRBD1. Per the germline V gene, CDR1 is SGHNT and CDR2 is YYREEE (reference sequence). CDR3 length: 14 amino acids. Trimming removed 4 bases from V and 3 bases from J; junction bases left unmatched: 3. Here the CDR3 reads CASSPGQGDYGYTF. The CDR3 DNA is TGTGCCAGCAGCCCCGGACAGGGGGACTATGGCTACACCTTC.

The J gene is TRBJ2-7, the V gene TRBV18; 8 bases line up with TRBD1. There are 14 residues in the CDR3. From germline, CDR1 is KGHSH and CDR2 LQKENI. Losses at the gene ends were 3 bases for V and 2 bases for J; bases not matched to a gene: 3. CDR3 sequence (DNA): TGTGCCAGCTCACCGGGACAGGAGGCCTACGAGCAGTACTTC. Its protein is CASSPGQEAYEQYF. The complete variable domain, with remaining parts taken from reference TRBV18 and TRBJ2-7, reads NAGVMQNPRHLVRRRGQEARLRCSPMKGHSHVYWYRQLPEEGLKFMVYLQKENIIDESGMPKERFSAEFPKEGPSILRIQQVVRGDSAAYFCASSPGQEAYEQYFGPGTRLTVT.